The sequence of this TCR beta chain was determined in a study of shared clonotypes between healthy human individuals. Germline V gene sequence: CDR1 WSHSY, CDR2 SAAADI. Trimming cost V 5 bases and J 0 bases, with 8 bases left between them. CDR3 size: 14 residues. TCRdb's copy holds only in-frame clones and misses some; the assay was immunoSEQ multiplex PCR. The sample lists some 480,000 clones; 79% were seen once. Sequenced material: PBMCs. The origin of this receptor is a woman aged 40-49 years in good health. Some clones in this sample may be carry-over from other donors' samples. The chain has TRBV10-2 and TRBJ1-3; D remains unclear. The CDR3 sequence: CASSPVISGNTIYF. The CDR3 coding sequence is TGCGCCAGCAGTCCAGTGATCTCTGGAAACACCATATATTTT.